This TCR beta chain originates from a study of patients and donors after allogeneic stem cell transplantation. TCRdb reprocessed the RT-PCR reads via MiXCR and lists one record per CDR3 protein. The sample contains about a million distinct CDR3 sequences, about a sixth of which appear only once. The receptor was isolated from a human donor who was either an allogeneic HSCT recipient or a stem cell or donor lymphocyte infusion donor (not recorded which). It is not recorded whose cells these are; they may come from a transplant donor. Sequenced material: blood, either unsorted or a sorted T cell fraction (not recorded which).

The CDR3 DNA sequence: TGTGCCAGTAGTATAGATGACGGAACCAACAATGAGCAGTTCTTC. This translates into CASSIDDGTNNEQFF. The chain has TRBV19 and TRBJ2-1; D is unclear. The V end was cut by 0 bases, the J end by 5 bases, with 11 bases between. The CDR3 spans 15 residues. Germline-derived CDR1 and CDR2 are LNHDA and SQIVND (reference sequence).